This TCR beta chain was sequenced during a study of cytomegalovirus exposure and HLA in healthy donors. Study-level findings and limits: A subsequent analysis found that TCR clusters from the first cohort also tended to co-occur in the 90 to 150 validation repertoires, with about 94% of cluster scores above 0.

As to this clone: Its antigen is not known.

The validation cohort, a group of over a hundred subjects, included the donors and was separate from the approximately 660-subject first cohort. CDR3 size: 15 residues. Germline V gene sequence: CDR1 SEHNR, CDR2 FQNEAQ (reference sequence). V lost 7 bases, J lost 3 bases, and 8 bases stayed unmatched. TCRdb's copy holds only in-frame clones and misses some; the assay was immunoSEQ multiplex PCR. The sample holds over 60,000 clones, around 95% seen once. This clonotype originated in a man aged 18 to 29 in good health and CMV-seronegative. The sample comprised PBMCs. V is TRBV7-9 and J is TRBJ1-2, with 10 nucleotides matching TRBD1. CDR3 DNA sequence: TGTGCCAGCATCCCGACAGGGGGCGCCTACTATGGCTACACCTTC. Amino acids: CASIPTGGAYYGYTF.